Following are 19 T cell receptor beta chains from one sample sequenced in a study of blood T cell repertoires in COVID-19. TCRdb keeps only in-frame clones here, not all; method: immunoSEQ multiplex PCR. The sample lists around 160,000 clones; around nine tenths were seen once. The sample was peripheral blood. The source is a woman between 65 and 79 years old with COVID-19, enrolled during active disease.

CDR3 sequence: CATSRERQGDGYTF. The CDR3 DNA sequence: TGTGCCACCAGCAGAGAGAGGCAGGGTGATGGCTACACCTTC. The chain carries TRBV15 and TRBJ1-2, with TRBD1 as a possible D gene (5 bases). V shed 0 bases and J shed 6 bases, with 11 bases lying between them. The CDR3 is made up of 14 amino acids. Germline V gives CDR1 LNHNV, CDR2 YYDKDF (reference sequence).

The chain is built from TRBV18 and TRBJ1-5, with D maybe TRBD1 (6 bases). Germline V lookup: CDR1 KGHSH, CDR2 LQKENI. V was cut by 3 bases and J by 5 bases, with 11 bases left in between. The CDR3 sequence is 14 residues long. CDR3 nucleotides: TGTGCCAGCTCACCTACAGGGCCGGATCAGCCCCAGCATTTT. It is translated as CASSPTGPDQPQHF.

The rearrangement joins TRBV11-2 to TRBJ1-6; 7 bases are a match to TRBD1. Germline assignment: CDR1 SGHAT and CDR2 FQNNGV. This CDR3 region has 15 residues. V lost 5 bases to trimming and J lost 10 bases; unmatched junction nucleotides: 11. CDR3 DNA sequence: TGTGCCAGCAGCCTATCGCAGGGGGATAGATCACCCCTCCACTTT. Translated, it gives CASSLSQGDRSPLHF.

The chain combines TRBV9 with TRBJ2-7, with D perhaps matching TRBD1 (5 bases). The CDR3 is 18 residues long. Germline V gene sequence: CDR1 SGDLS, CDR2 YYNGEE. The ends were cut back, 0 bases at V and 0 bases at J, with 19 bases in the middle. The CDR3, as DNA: TGTGCCAGCAGCGTAGAGGCCAATGGACACTCAAGCTCCTACGAGCAGTACTTC. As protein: CASSVEANGHSSSYEQYF.

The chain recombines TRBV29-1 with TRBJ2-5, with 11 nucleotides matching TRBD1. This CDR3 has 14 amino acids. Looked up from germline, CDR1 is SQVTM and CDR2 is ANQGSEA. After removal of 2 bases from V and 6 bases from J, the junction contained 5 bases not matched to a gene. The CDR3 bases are TGCAGCGTTGAATGGACAGGGGGCGGGAAGACCCAGTACTTC. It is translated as CSVEWTGGGKTQYF.

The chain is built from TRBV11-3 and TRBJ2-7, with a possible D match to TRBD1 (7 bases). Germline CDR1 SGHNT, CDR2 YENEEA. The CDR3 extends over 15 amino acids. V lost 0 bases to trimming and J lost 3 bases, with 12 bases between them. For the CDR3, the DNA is TGTGCCAGCAGCTTAGAGGGGACAGCGGGCTACGAGCAGTACTTC. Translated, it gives CASSLEGTAGYEQYF.

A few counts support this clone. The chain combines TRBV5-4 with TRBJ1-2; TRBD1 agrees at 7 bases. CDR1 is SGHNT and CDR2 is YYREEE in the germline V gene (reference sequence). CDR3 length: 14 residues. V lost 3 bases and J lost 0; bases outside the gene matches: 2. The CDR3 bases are TGTGCCAGCAGCTGGGACAGAACTAACTATGGCTACACCTTC. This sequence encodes CASSWDRTNYGYTF.

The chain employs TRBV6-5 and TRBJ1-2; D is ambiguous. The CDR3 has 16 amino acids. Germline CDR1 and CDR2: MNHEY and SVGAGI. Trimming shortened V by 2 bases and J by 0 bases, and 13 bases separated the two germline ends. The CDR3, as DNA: TGTGCCAGCAGTTACGTAAGGCCGGGATCTAACTATGGCTACACCTTC. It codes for CASSYVRPGSNYGYTF.

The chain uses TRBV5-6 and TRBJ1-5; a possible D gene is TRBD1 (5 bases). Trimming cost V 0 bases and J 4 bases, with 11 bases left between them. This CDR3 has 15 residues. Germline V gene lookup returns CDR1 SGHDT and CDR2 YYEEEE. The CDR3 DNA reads TGTGCCAGCAGCTTGGCTGGGGCGGTTAATCAGCCCCAGCATTTT. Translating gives CASSLAGAVNQPQHF. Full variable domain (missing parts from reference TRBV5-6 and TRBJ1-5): DAGVTQSPTHLIKTRGQQVTLRCSPKSGHDTVSWYQQALGQGPQFIFQYYEEEERQRGNFPDRFSGHQFPNYSSELNVNALLLGDSALYLCASSLAGAVNQPQHFGDGTRLSIL.

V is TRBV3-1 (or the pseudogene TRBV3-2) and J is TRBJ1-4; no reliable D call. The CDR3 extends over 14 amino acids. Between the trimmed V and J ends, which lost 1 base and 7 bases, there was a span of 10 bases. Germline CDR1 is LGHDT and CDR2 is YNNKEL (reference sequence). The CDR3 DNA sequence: TGTGCCAGCAGCCAAGCGGCGGGCCGTGAAAAACTGTTTTTT. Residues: CASSQAAGREKLFF.

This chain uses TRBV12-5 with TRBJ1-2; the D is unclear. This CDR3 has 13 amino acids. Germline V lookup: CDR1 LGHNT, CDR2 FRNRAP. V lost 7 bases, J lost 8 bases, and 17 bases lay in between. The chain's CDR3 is CASALRGYQGYTF. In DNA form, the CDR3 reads TGTGCTAGTGCCCTGAGAGGCTATCAGGGCTACACCTTC.

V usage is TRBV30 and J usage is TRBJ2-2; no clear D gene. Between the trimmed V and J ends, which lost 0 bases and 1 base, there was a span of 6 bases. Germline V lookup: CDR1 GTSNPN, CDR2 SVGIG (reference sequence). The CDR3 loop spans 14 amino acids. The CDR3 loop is CAWSVLKNTGELFF. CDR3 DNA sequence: TGTGCCTGGAGTGTACTCAAGAACACCGGGGAGCTGTTTTTT.

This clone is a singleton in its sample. CDR3 nucleotide sequence: TGTGCCAGCAGTTTATTCAGCGGCGGGGCGGGTCAGCCCCAGCATTTT. Translation gives CASSLFSGGAGQPQHF. The chain joins TRBV27 to TRBJ1-5; TRBD1 might be the D (5 bases). Per germline, CDR1 MNHEY and CDR2 SMNVEV (reference sequence). Trimming left V 1 base short and J 6 bases short, with 16 bases between. The CDR3 covers 16 residues.

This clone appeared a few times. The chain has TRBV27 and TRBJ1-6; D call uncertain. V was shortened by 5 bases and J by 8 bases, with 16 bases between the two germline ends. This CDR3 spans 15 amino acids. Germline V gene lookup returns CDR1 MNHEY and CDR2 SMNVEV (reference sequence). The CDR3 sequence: CASSPAGRLDSPLHF. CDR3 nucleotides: TGTGCCAGCAGTCCGGCCGGGAGACTGGATTCACCCCTCCACTTT.

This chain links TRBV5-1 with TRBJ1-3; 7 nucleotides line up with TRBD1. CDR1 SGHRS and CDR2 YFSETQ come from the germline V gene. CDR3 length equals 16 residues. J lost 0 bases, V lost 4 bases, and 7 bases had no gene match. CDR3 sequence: CASSAQGSASGNTIYF. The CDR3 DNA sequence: TGCGCCAGCAGCGCACAGGGGTCTGCCTCTGGAAACACCATATATTTT.

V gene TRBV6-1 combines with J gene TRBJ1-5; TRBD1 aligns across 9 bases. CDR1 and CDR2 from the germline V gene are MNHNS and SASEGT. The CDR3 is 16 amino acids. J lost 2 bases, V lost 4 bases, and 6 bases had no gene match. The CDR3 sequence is CASSATGGWGNQPQHF. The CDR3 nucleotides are TGTGCCAGCAGTGCTACAGGGGGCTGGGGCAATCAGCCCCAGCATTTT.

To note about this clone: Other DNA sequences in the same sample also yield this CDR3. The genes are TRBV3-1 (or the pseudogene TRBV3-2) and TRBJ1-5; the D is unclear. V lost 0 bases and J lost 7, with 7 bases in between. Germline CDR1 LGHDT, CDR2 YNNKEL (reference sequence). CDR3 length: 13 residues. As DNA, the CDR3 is TGTGCCAGCAGCCAAGATCGAGGCCAGCCCCAGCATTTT. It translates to CASSQDRGQPQHF.

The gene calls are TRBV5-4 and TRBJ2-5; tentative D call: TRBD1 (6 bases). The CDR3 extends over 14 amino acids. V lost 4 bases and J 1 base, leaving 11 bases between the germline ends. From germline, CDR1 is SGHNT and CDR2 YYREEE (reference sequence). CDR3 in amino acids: CASSLGQSQETQYF. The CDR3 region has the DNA TGTGCCAGCAGCCTAGGACAGAGCCAAGAGACCCAGTACTTC.

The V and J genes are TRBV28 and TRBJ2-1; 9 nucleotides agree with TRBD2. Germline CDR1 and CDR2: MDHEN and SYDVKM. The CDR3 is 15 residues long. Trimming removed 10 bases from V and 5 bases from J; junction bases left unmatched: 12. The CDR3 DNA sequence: TGTGCCATCACTCGCGGGGGGGCCGGGGACAATGAGCAGTTCTTC. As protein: CAITRGGAGDNEQFF.